One sample yielded the 31 T cell receptor beta chains listed below, sequenced in a study of cytomegalovirus exposure and HLA in healthy donors. The PCR was carried out with 60 Vbeta primers and 13 Jbeta primers. Measured with immunoSEQ multiplex PCR; TCRdb has only the in-frame clones, and not every one. The sample gives some 220,000 clones, around 89% of which show up once; 0.95% to 1.1% is in the top ten. Material for sequencing was PBMCs. Receptors originate from a woman between 18 and 29 years old in good health and CMV-seronegative.

The chain joins TRBV5-1 to TRBJ2-1, with TRBD2 matching over 10 bases. With V trimmed by 1 base and J by 4 bases, 5 bases remained unmatched. Germline CDR1 is SGHRS and CDR2 is YFSETQ. The CDR3 contains 16 residues. In DNA form, the CDR3 reads TGCGCCAGCAGCTTGAAACTAGCGGGGAAATACAATGAGCAGTTCTTC. Translating gives CASSLKLAGKYNEQFF.

This sequence joins TRBV19 and TRBJ1-1; D is perhaps TRBD1 (6 bases). CDR3 length equals 15 residues. The V end was cut by 9 bases, the J end by 1 base, with 18 bases between. The germline gives CDR1 LNHDA, CDR2 SQIVND (reference sequence). The CDR3 sequence is CASSSPGTSNTEAFF. CDR3 nucleotides: TGTGCCAGCAGCTCCCCCGGGACATCGAACACTGAAGCTTTCTTT. Looking up the rest from reference TRBV19 and TRBJ1-1 gives the full variable domain: DGGITQSPKYLFRKEGQNVTLSCEQNLNHDAMYWYRQDPGQGLRLIYYSQIVNDFQKGDIAEGYSVSREKKESFPLTVTSAQKNPTAFYLCASSSPGTSNTEAFFGQGTRLTVV.

In this sample, this clone turned up once. The V and J genes are TRBV5-1 and TRBJ2-1, with D possibly being TRBD2 (5 bases). Trimming took 2 bases from V and 6 from J, leaving 9 bases between them. Germline values: CDR1 SGHRS, CDR2 YFSETQ. CDR3 length equals 13 residues. The CDR3 loop reads CASSFGGPNEQFF. As DNA, the CDR3 is TGCGCCAGCAGCTTCGGCGGGCCCAATGAGCAGTTCTTC.

The chain carries TRBV4-3 and TRBJ2-5; 10 positions match TRBD1. Per the germline V gene, CDR1 is LGHNA and CDR2 is YSLEER. CDR3 length: 15 residues. V was clipped by 6 bases and J by 4 bases; unmatched bases: 8. The CDR3 reads CASSTGTGVRETQYF. The DNA of the CDR3 is TGCGCCAGCAGTACCGGGACAGGGGTTCGAGAGACCCAGTACTTC.

The V gene is TRBV5-1, the J gene TRBJ2-1; D unclear. The CDR3 runs 15 residues. Trimming pared 5 bases from V and 4 bases from J, leaving 16 bases between. Germline V lookup: CDR1 SGHRS, CDR2 YFSETQ. CDR3 sequence reads: CASRWASTPYNEQFF. Here the CDR3 DNA reads TGCGCCAGCAGGTGGGCTTCCACACCGTACAATGAGCAGTTCTTC.

The V and J genes are TRBV18 and TRBJ1-3; no firm D call. The germline V and J ends were trimmed by 3 bases and 9 bases, with 12 bases remaining between them. The germline CDR1 and CDR2 sequences are KGHSH and LQKENI. The CDR3 has 13 residues. The CDR3 reads CASSPYGLGTIYF. The CDR3 region has the DNA TGTGCCAGCTCACCCTACGGGTTGGGCACCATATATTTT.

The chain is built from TRBV6-8 and TRBJ2-7, with D possibly being TRBD2 (7 bases). V shed 5 bases and J shed 2 bases, with 22 bases lying between them. The CDR3 length is 17 residues. Germline V gives CDR1 MNHGY, CDR2 SAAAGT. CDR3 loop: CASSDPAPGGLPYEQYF. The CDR3 DNA reads as TGTGCCAGCAGTGACCCAGCCCCGGGGGGCCTCCCCTACGAGCAGTACTTC.

This chain joins TRBV5-6 and TRBJ2-2, with a tentative D call TRBD1 (6 bases). V was trimmed by 6 bases and J by 5 bases, leaving 11 bases between them. CDR1 and CDR2 from the germline V gene are SGHDT and YYEEEE. This CDR3 contains 13 residues. The CDR3 DNA follows: TGTGCCAGCACCTGGCAGGGGACCGGGGAGCTGTTTTTT. This translates into CASTWQGTGELFF.

CDR3 residues: CASSSDRGTASGNTIYF. The CDR3 DNA is TGTGCCAGCTCGTCAGACCGCGGGACAGCTTCTGGAAACACCATATATTTT. V usage is TRBV18 and J usage is TRBJ1-3; 7 nucleotides match TRBD1. The CDR3 spans 17 residues. Looked up from germline, CDR1 is KGHSH and CDR2 is LQKENI. The V segment lost 6 bases and the J segment 1 base; nucleotides outside the gene matches: 12.

J is TRBJ1-2 and V is TRBV27, with TRBD1 identical over 10 bases. With 8 bases clipped from V and 7 bases from J, the junction kept 10 bases outside the gene matches. Germline V gives CDR1 MNHEY, CDR2 SMNVEV (reference sequence). This CDR3 is built from 14 residues. The CDR3 DNA sequence: TGTGCCAGCGCCCGGACAGGGGGGAGTATTGGCTACACCTTC. It yields the protein CASARTGGSIGYTF.

This clone was observed a few times. J is TRBJ2-1 and V is TRBV6-6; D ambiguous. This CDR3 has 11 residues. Trimming stripped 7 bases from V and 4 bases from J, with 5 bases between. CDR1 and CDR2 (germline): MNHNY, SVGAGI (reference sequence). CDR3 coding DNA: TGTGCCAGCACCACATACAATGAGCAGTTCTTC. Translating gives CASTTYNEQFF.

The rearrangement links TRBV27 to TRBJ2-5; 7 bases map to TRBD2. The DNA end lines up better with TRBJ2-7; the J call may be wrong. Germline CDR1 is MNHEY and CDR2 is SMNVEV (reference sequence). The CDR3 spans 14 residues. CDR3 protein: CASSSIIAGDEQYF. CDR3 sequence (DNA): TGTGCCAGTTCTTCTATAATTGCGGGGGACGAGCAGTACTTC.

The chain carries TRBV7-7 and TRBJ2-3; 8 bases fit TRBD1. The CDR3 has 15 residues. Germline trimming cut 5 bases from V and 2 bases from J; bases unmatched to any gene: 6. The V gene's germline CDR1 is SSHAT and CDR2 FNYEAQ (reference sequence). The CDR3 coding sequence is TGTGCCAGCAGCCTCCGGGACAGGATCACAGATACGCAGTATTTT. Translated, it gives CASSLRDRITDTQYF.

V gene TRBV4-3 combines with J gene TRBJ2-1, with 7 bases fitting TRBD1. The V segment lost 6 bases and the J segment 4 bases; nucleotides outside the gene matches: 6. Germline values: CDR1 LGHNA, CDR2 YSLEER. CDR3 length: 14 residues. This chain's CDR3 is CASRDREGYNEQFF. The CDR3 region has the DNA TGCGCCAGCAGAGACAGGGAAGGATACAATGAGCAGTTCTTC.

The chain couples TRBV7-6 to TRBJ1-2, with a weak D call TRBD1 (6 bases). The CDR3 totals 14 residues. CDR1 is SGHVS and CDR2 is FNYEAQ in the germline V gene. The germline V and J ends were trimmed by 0 bases and 6 bases, with 11 bases remaining between them. CDR3 coding DNA: TGTGCCAGCAGCTTAGCGGCAGGGGCGGATGGCTACACCTTC. It yields the protein CASSLAAGADGYTF.

This clone was recorded only once. A junction end diverges from the germline sequence, so it may reflect a read error. This chain connects TRBV4-1 to TRBJ2-1; 10 nucleotides line up with TRBD2. Germline CDR1 is MGHRA and CDR2 is YSYEKL. The CDR3 runs 16 residues. CDR3 amino acids: CASSQAPGLALSRMLF. CDR3 nucleotide sequence: TGCGCCAGCAGCCAAGCCCCGGGACTAGCGCTCTCTAGAATGCTCTTC.

This sequence joins TRBV27 and TRBJ1-4; 7 nucleotides align to TRBD1. The CDR3 sequence is 14 residues long. In germline, CDR1 is MNHEY, CDR2 SMNVEV (reference sequence). With 3 bases clipped from V and 7 bases from J, the junction kept 5 bases outside the gene matches. CDR3 amino acids: CASSFWTGSEKLFF. The CDR3 bases are TGTGCCAGCAGTTTTTGGACAGGCTCTGAAAAACTGTTTTTT.

This clone was seen only once. The chain is built from TRBV7-3 and TRBJ1-2; D call uncertain. Germline CDR1 SGHTA, CDR2 FQGTGA. This CDR3 contains 13 residues. The V end lost 1 base, the J end lost 7 bases, and 10 bases lay between the germline ends. The CDR3 spells CASSLIGSGGYTF. The DNA for the CDR3 is TGTGCCAGCAGCTTAATAGGGAGTGGTGGCTACACCTTC.

The rearrangement links TRBV7-6 to TRBJ2-7; 8 positions agree with TRBD2. Looked up from germline, CDR1 is SGHVS and CDR2 is FNYEAQ. Trimming took 1 base from V and 3 from J; bases not matched to a gene: 17. The CDR3 contains 19 residues. Written as DNA, the CDR3 is TGTGCCAGCAGCTTAGTAGCTAGCGGGCCCGAAGTTGGCGGCTACGAGCAGTACTTC. Protein sequence: CASSLVASGPEVGGYEQYF. Based on the CDR3 plus reference TRBV7-6 and TRBJ2-7, the full variable domain is GAGVSQSPRYKVTKRGQDVALRCDPISGHVSLYWYRQALGQGPEFLTYFNYEAQQDKSGLPNDRFSAERPEGSISTLTIQRTEQRDSAMYRCASSLVASGPEVGGYEQYFGPGTRLTVT.

The chain couples TRBV2 to TRBJ2-7; tentative D call: TRBD1 (5 bases). CDR1 SNHLY and CDR2 FYNNEI come from the germline V gene. The CDR3 is 14 residues long. V was cut by 4 bases and J by 5 bases, with 15 bases left in between. As DNA, the CDR3 is TGTGCCAGCAGTGCAGACAGACCCCTGAACGAGCAGTACTTC. This codes for CASSADRPLNEQYF.

V is TRBV7-9 and J is TRBJ1-1, with D possibly TRBD1 on 5 matching bases. The CDR3 extends over 14 amino acids. Germline V lookup: CDR1 SEHNR, CDR2 FQNEAQ (reference sequence). V was shortened by 5 bases and J by 0 bases, with 10 bases between the two germline ends. CDR3 DNA sequence: TGTGCCAGCAGCCCGCCAGGGCTGAACACTGAAGCTTTCTTT. Encoded protein: CASSPPGLNTEAFF. The variable domain in full, with the rest retrieved from reference TRBV7-9 and TRBJ1-1, is DTGVSQNPRHKITKRGQNVTFRCDPISEHNRLYWYRQTLGQGPEFLTYFQNEAQLEKSRLLSDRFSAERPKGSFSTLEIQRTEQGDSAMYLCASSPPGLNTEAFFGQGTRLTVV.

The CDR3 region has the DNA TGTGCCAGTGCCCTATCCTTAGACTCCTACGAGCAGTACTTC. Its translation is CASALSLDSYEQYF. V is TRBV6-1 and J is TRBJ2-7; D not certain. Germline V lookup: CDR1 MNHNS, CDR2 SASEGT. CDR3 length: 14 amino acids. The V gene lost 9 bases and the J gene lost 0 bases, with 15 bases spanning the gap.

The V and J genes are TRBV5-1 and TRBJ1-2, with 8 bases fitting TRBD1. The V gene's germline CDR1 is SGHRS and CDR2 YFSETQ. This CDR3 spans 15 amino acids. J lost 5 bases, V lost 0 bases, and 6 bases had no gene match. In nucleotides, the CDR3 is TGCGCCAGCAGCTTGGGGCAGGGGGCTTTATATGGCTACACCTTC. Translating gives CASSLGQGALYGYTF.

The chain carries TRBV27 and TRBJ2-6; D remains ambiguous. Per the germline V gene, CDR1 is MNHEY and CDR2 is SMNVEV (reference sequence). Trimming cost V 6 bases and J 1 base, with 10 bases left between them. The CDR3 has 15 residues. CDR3 in amino acids: CASRSLGSGANVLTF. CDR3 coding DNA: TGTGCCAGCAGGAGTCTCGGGTCTGGGGCCAACGTCCTGACTTTC.

The V and J genes are TRBV19 and TRBJ2-7, with 9 nucleotides matching TRBD1. From germline, CDR1 is LNHDA and CDR2 SQIVND (reference sequence). This CDR3 has 13 residues. V shed 8 bases, J shed 6 bases, and the junction held 8 bases outside the gene matches. The CDR3 sequence: CASGKDRGFEQYF. The CDR3 bases are TGTGCCAGTGGGAAGGACAGGGGATTCGAGCAGTACTTC.

The rearrangement uses TRBV2 and TRBJ2-5, with 8 positions matching TRBD2. The V segment lost 5 bases and the J segment 5 bases; nucleotides outside the gene matches: 7. CDR1 and CDR2 (germline): SNHLY, FYNNEI. This CDR3 is built from 14 residues. CDR3 in amino acids: CASSWSTGGETQYF. CDR3 sequence (DNA): TGTGCCAGCAGTTGGTCCACGGGGGGGGAGACCCAGTACTTC. The full variable domain, with the rest looked up from reference TRBV2 and TRBJ2-5, is EPEVTQTPSHQVTQMGQEVILRCVPISNHLYFYWYRQILGQKVEFLVSFYNNEISEKSEIFDDQFSVERPDGSNFTLKIRSTKLEDSAMYFCASSWSTGGETQYFGPGTRLLVL.

V usage is TRBV25-1 and J usage is TRBJ1-4; possible D gene TRBD1, 5 bases. Between the trimmed V and J ends, which lost 0 bases and 6 bases, there was a span of 14 bases. The CDR3 totals 16 residues. Germline CDR1 and CDR2: MGHDK and SYGVNS. For the CDR3, the DNA is TGTGCCAGCAGTGAATACGGCGGGGGGAACGATGAAAAACTGTTTTTT. Protein sequence: CASSEYGGGNDEKLFF. Full variable domain (remainder filled in from reference TRBV25-1 and TRBJ1-4): EADIYQTPRYLVIGTGKKITLECSQTMGHDKMYWYQQDPGMELHLIHYSYGVNSTEKGDLSSESTVSRIRTEHFPLTLESARPSHTSQYLCASSEYGGGNDEKLFFGSGTQLSVL.

The chain's CDR3 is CASCIWGGTEAFF. The CDR3, as DNA: TGTGCCAGCTGTATTTGGGGAGGCACTGAAGCTTTCTTT. The V and J genes are TRBV27 and TRBJ1-1; no reliable D call. The V and J ends lost 8 bases and 4 bases respectively, with 14 bases between them. The CDR3 contains 13 residues. Looked up from germline, CDR1 is MNHEY and CDR2 is SMNVEV (reference sequence).

The chain carries TRBV7-9 and TRBJ1-4; TRBD1 aligns across 8 bases. The CDR3 contains 15 residues. V dropped 2 bases and J dropped 4; count of bases not matched to a gene: 3. Germline-derived CDR1 and CDR2 are SEHNR and FQNEAQ (reference sequence). CDR3 residues: CASSLTGGGNEKLFF. The CDR3 nucleotides are TGTGCCAGCAGCTTAACAGGGGGAGGTAATGAAAAACTGTTTTTT.

V usage is TRBV19 and J usage is TRBJ1-2; 7 bases map to TRBD1. Germline-derived CDR1 and CDR2 are LNHDA and SQIVND (reference sequence). The CDR3 is made up of 13 amino acids. The J segment lost 7 bases and the V segment lost 5 bases, leaving 7 bases of the junction unmatched. The CDR3 coding sequence is TGTGCCAGTAGTCAGCCGGGACAGATTGGCTACACCTTC. Translation: CASSQPGQIGYTF.

The CDR3 bases are TGTGCCAGCAGCCGAGCCGGGACTACCGATGAAAAACTGTTTTTT. Its translation: CASSRAGTTDEKLFF. The gene calls are TRBV7-6 and TRBJ1-4, with a weak D call TRBD1 (5 bases). The CDR3 sequence is 15 residues long. Germline V gene sequence: CDR1 SGHVS, CDR2 FNYEAQ. Trimming stripped 5 bases from V and 6 bases from J, with 16 bases between.